The rows below give T cell receptor beta chains drawn from one sample of a study of blood T cell repertoires in COVID-19. Method: immunoSEQ multiplex PCR; TCRdb's copy keeps in-frame clones and lacks some. Altogether 200,000 to 250,000 clones are present, roughly 90% being singletons, with the ten largest covering 1.5% to 2%. The sample was peripheral blood. The source of these receptors is a man aged 40-50 years with active or convalescent COVID-19. CDR3s include the opening cysteine and the closing phenylalanine or tryptophan. The D gene is left open where the match is weak. Clone size is stated in some rows and not others, as once, few, many or a class when expanded.

j_call: TRBJ1-2
clone_size: .
d_call: TRBD1
v_call: TRBV5-1
cdr3_aa: CASRDVFRDRNYGYTF
cdr3_nt: TGCGCCAGCAGGGACGTTTTTCGGGACAGGAACTATGGCTACACCTTC

j_call: TRBJ1-6
clone_size: once
d_call: .
v_call: TRBV7-2
cdr3_aa: CASSFSSGPSSYNSPLHF
cdr3_nt: TGTGCCAGCAGCTTCAGTTCAGGCCCAAGCTCCTATAATTCACCCCTCCACTTT

j_call: TRBJ2-3
clone_size: .
d_call: .
v_call: TRBV20-1
cdr3_aa: CSASARTSSTDTQYF
cdr3_nt: TGCAGTGCTAGTGCCAGAACGTCTAGCACAGATACGCAGTATTTT

j_call: TRBJ2-7
clone_size: .
d_call: .
v_call: TRBV7-9
cdr3_aa: CASSLGGAIHYEQYF
cdr3_nt: TGTGCCAGCAGCTTAGGAGGAGCGATTCACTACGAGCAGTACTTC

j_call: TRBJ1-4
clone_size: .
d_call: .
v_call: TRBV7-8
cdr3_aa: CASSAPDTATNEKLFF
cdr3_nt: TGTGCCAGCAGCGCCCCAGACACAGCAACTAATGAAAAACTGTTTTTT

j_call: TRBJ1-5
clone_size: once
d_call: .
v_call: TRBV10-3
cdr3_aa: CAISEQQVSNQPQHF
cdr3_nt: TGTGCCATCAGTGAGCAGCAGGTTAGCAATCAGCCCCAGCATTTT

j_call: TRBJ1-5
clone_size: .
d_call: .
v_call: TRBV6-2/TRBV6-3
cdr3_aa: CASSYSSAGAQHF
cdr3_nt: TGTGCCAGCAGTTACTCGTCGGCCGGGGCCCAGCATTTT

j_call: TRBJ1-4
clone_size: once
d_call: TRBD1
v_call: TRBV14
cdr3_aa: CASSQVDGQDYEKLFF
cdr3_nt: TGTGCCAGCAGCCAAGTGGACGGACAGGATTATGAAAAACTGTTTTTT

j_call: TRBJ2-2
clone_size: .
d_call: .
v_call: TRBV18
cdr3_aa: CASSPPVSRDTGELFF
cdr3_nt: TGTGCCAGCTCACCACCGGTGAGCCGGGACACCGGGGAGCTGTTTTTT

j_call: TRBJ1-1
clone_size: .
d_call: .
v_call: TRBV21-1
cdr3_aa: CASSSLGETGMGSNTEAFF
cdr3_nt: TGTGCCAGCAGCTCCCTAGGGGAGACAGGGATGGGGTCGAACACTGAAGCTTTCTTT

j_call: TRBJ1-2
clone_size: once
d_call: TRBD1
v_call: TRBV27
cdr3_aa: CASSIGQGYSGYTF
cdr3_nt: TGTGCCAGCAGCATAGGACAGGGATACAGTGGCTACACCTTC

j_call: TRBJ2-7
clone_size: .
d_call: .
v_call: TRBV14
cdr3_aa: CASSQAGRFSYEQYF
cdr3_nt: TGTGCCAGCAGCCAAGCGGGGAGATTCTCCTACGAGCAGTACTTC

j_call: TRBJ1-5
clone_size: .
d_call: .
v_call: TRBV6-5
cdr3_aa: CASSLTGYGNQPQHF
cdr3_nt: TGTGCCAGCAGTCTTACAGGGTACGGCAATCAGCCCCAGCATTTT

j_call: TRBJ1-1
clone_size: .
d_call: .
v_call: TRBV18
cdr3_aa: CASSPRPGDMNTEAFF
cdr3_nt: TGTGCCAGCTCACCAAGGCCGGGGGATATGAACACTGAAGCTTTCTTT

j_call: TRBJ1-5
clone_size: .
d_call: .
v_call: TRBV3-1/TRBV3-2
cdr3_aa: CASSQGWGGISRPQHF
cdr3_nt: TGTGCCAGCAGCCAAGGGTGGGGGGGAATATCTCGGCCCCAGCATTTT

j_call: TRBJ1-5
clone_size: .
d_call: .
v_call: TRBV7-9
cdr3_aa: CASSLEAGSNQPQHF
cdr3_nt: TGTGCCAGCAGCTTAGAAGCAGGCAGCAATCAGCCCCAGCATTTT

j_call: TRBJ2-7
clone_size: .
d_call: TRBD1
v_call: TRBV18
cdr3_aa: CASSPLTGGDRDEQYF
cdr3_nt: TGTGCCAGCTCACCCCTGACAGGGGGAGATAGGGACGAGCAGTACTTC

j_call: TRBJ1-2
clone_size: .
d_call: .
v_call: TRBV4-1
cdr3_aa: CASSPLTGPVYGYTF
cdr3_nt: TGCGCCAGCAGCCCATTGACAGGCCCTGTCTATGGCTACACCTTC

j_call: TRBJ1-1
clone_size: .
d_call: TRBD1
v_call: TRBV10-2
cdr3_aa: CASSGGTGGTAFF
cdr3_nt: TGCGCCAGCAGTGGGGGGACAGGGGGTACGGCTTTCTTT

j_call: TRBJ2-7
clone_size: .
d_call: TRBD1
v_call: TRBV19
cdr3_aa: CASSIDRGFYEQYF
cdr3_nt: TGTGCCAGTAGTATCGACAGGGGTTTCTACGAGCAGTACTTC

j_call: TRBJ2-7
clone_size: .
d_call: TRBD1
v_call: TRBV11-2
cdr3_aa: CATRDRGSYEQYF
cdr3_nt: TGTGCCACCCGGGACAGGGGATCGTACGAGCAGTACTTC

j_call: TRBJ1-5
clone_size: .
d_call: .
v_call: TRBV6-5
cdr3_aa: CASNQGRLSNQPQHF
cdr3_nt: TGTGCCAGCAATCAGGGAAGGCTAAGCAATCAGCCCCAGCATTTT

j_call: TRBJ1-6
clone_size: .
d_call: TRBD1
v_call: TRBV6-1
cdr3_aa: CASSPFGQGTSPLHF
cdr3_nt: TGTGCCAGCAGTCCCTTTGGACAGGGAACTTCACCCCTCCACTTT

j_call: TRBJ2-7
clone_size: .
d_call: .
v_call: TRBV5-1
cdr3_aa: CASSQGIYEQYF
cdr3_nt: TGCGCCAGCAGCCAGGGAATATACGAGCAGTACTTC

j_call: TRBJ1-5
clone_size: .
d_call: TRBD1
v_call: TRBV18
cdr3_aa: CASSPGTVRNQPQHF
cdr3_nt: TGTGCCAGCTCCCCTGGGACAGTCAGAAATCAGCCCCAGCATTTT

j_call: TRBJ2-1
clone_size: .
d_call: TRBD2
v_call: TRBV27
cdr3_aa: CASSLGLAGGNEQFF
cdr3_nt: TGTGCCAGCAGTTTAGGGCTAGCGGGAGGCAATGAGCAGTTCTTC

j_call: TRBJ2-1
clone_size: .
d_call: TRBD2
v_call: TRBV27
cdr3_aa: CASKTSGIYNEQFF
cdr3_nt: TGTGCCAGCAAGACTAGCGGGATATACAATGAGCAGTTCTTC

j_call: TRBJ1-1
clone_size: .
d_call: .
v_call: TRBV25-1
cdr3_aa: CATSQGTIPLPPEAFF
cdr3_nt: TGTGCCACCTCTCAGGGGACAATACCCCTACCTCCTGAAGCTTTCTTT

j_call: TRBJ2-1
clone_size: .
d_call: .
v_call: TRBV24-1
cdr3_aa: CATSEPRLSHEQFF
cdr3_nt: TGTGCCACCAGTGAACCCAGACTTTCCCATGAGCAGTTCTTC

j_call: TRBJ2-7
clone_size: .
d_call: TRBD2
v_call: TRBV30
cdr3_aa: CAWSVGLGGYEQYF
cdr3_nt: TGTGCCTGGAGTGTCGGCCTGGGAGGGTACGAGCAGTACTTC

j_call: TRBJ2-5
clone_size: .
d_call: TRBD1
v_call: TRBV4-1
cdr3_aa: CASSQDRTGIEETQYF
cdr3_nt: TGCGCCAGCAGCCAGGACAGGACAGGGATCGAGGAGACCCAGTACTTC

j_call: TRBJ2-4
clone_size: .
d_call: TRBD2
v_call: TRBV9
cdr3_aa: CASSAGAGLAKNIQYF
cdr3_nt: TGTGCCAGCAGCGCGGGAGCGGGACTAGCCAAAAACATTCAGTACTTC